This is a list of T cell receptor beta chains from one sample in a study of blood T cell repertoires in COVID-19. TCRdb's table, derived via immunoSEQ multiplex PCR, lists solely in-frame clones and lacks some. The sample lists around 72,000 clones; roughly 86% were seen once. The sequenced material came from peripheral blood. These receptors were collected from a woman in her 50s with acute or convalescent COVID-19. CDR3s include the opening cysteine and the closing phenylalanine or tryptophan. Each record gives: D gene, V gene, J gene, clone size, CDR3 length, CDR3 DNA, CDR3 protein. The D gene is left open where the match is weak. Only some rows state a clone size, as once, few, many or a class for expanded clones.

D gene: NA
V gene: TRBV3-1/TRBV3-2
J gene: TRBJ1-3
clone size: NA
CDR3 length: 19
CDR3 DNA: TGTGCCAGCAGCCAGTCGAGTCTCCGTACAGGGCTCTCTGGAAACACCATATATTTT
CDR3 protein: CASSQSSLRTGLSGNTIYF

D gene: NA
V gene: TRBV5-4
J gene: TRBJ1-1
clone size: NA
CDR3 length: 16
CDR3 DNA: TGTGCCAGCAGCTACTCATCGGGACACCCGAACACTGAAGCTTTCTTT
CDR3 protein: CASSYSSGHPNTEAFF

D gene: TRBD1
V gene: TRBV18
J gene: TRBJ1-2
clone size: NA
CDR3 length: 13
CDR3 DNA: TGTGCCAGCTCACCGGGACAGGGTCAGGGCTACACCTTC
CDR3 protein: CASSPGQGQGYTF

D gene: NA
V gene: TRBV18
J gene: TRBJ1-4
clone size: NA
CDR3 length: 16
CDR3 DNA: TGTGCCAGCTCACTTTCGACAGTTGCAACTAATGAAAAACTGTTTTTT
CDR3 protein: CASSLSTVATNEKLFF

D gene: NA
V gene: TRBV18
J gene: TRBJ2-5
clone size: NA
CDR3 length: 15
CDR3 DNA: TGTGCCAGCTCACTAACACTAGGAATCCAAGAGACCCAGTACTTC
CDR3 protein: CASSLTLGIQETQYF

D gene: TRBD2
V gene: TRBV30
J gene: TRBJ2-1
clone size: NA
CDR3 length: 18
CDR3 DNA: TGTGCCTGGAGACAAGGGACACAAGGACTAGCGGGGGGGACTGAGCAGTTCTTC
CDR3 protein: CAWRQGTQGLAGGTEQFF

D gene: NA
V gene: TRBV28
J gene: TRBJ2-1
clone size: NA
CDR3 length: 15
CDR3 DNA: TGTGCCAGCAGTGTTGGGGGCCTCTCCTACAATGAGCAGTTCTTC
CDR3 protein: CASSVGGLSYNEQFF

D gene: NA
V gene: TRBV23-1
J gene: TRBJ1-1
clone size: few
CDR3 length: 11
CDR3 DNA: TGCGCCAGCAGTCACCATACTGAAGCTTTCTTT
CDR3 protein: CASSHHTEAFF

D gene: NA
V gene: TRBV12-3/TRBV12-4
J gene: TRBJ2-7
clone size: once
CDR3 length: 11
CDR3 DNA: TGTGCCAGCAGCTCAGGTTTCGAGCAGTACTTC
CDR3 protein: CASSSGFEQYF

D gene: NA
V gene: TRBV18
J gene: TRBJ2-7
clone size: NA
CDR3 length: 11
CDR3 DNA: TGTGCCAGCTCACCAAACAGTGAGCAGTACTTC
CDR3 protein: CASSPNSEQYF

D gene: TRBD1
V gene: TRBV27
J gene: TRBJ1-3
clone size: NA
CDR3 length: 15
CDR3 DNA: TGTGCCAGCAGAAACAGGGGGGACTCTGGAAACACCATATATTTT
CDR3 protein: CASRNRGDSGNTIYF

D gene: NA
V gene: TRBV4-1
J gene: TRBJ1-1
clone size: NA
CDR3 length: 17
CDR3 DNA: TGCGCCAGCAGCCAAGACCCCGGTCGATCGGGAAGCACTGAAGCTTTCTTT
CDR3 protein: CASSQDPGRSGSTEAFF

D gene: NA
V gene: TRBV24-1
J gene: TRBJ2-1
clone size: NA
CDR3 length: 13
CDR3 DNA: TGTGCCACCAGTGATCCCGCCGGCAATGAGCAGTTCTTC
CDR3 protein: CATSDPAGNEQFF

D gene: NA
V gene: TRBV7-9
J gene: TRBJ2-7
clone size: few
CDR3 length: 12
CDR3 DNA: TGTGCCAGCAGCTTAGGCAGGGACGAGCAGTACTTC
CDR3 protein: CASSLGRDEQYF

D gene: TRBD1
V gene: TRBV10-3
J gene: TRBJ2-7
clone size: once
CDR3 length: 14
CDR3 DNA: TGTGCCATCAGACAGGGACAGGGTACCTACGAGCAGTACTTC
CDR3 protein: CAIRQGQGTYEQYF

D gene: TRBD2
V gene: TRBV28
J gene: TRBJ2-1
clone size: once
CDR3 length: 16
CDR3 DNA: TGTGCCAGCAGTTCCCCGGGGACGGGAGGGTACAATGAGCAGTTCTTC
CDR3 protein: CASSSPGTGGYNEQFF

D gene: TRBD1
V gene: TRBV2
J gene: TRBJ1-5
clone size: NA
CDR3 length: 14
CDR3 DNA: TGTGCCAGCAGTAATACAGGGGGCAATCAGCCCCAGCATTTT
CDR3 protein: CASSNTGGNQPQHF

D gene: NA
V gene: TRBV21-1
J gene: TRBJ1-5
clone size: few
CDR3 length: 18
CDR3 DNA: TGTGCCAGCAGCAAAGTAGTACAGATCTACGTGACATATCAGCCCCAGCATTTT
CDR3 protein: CASSKVVQIYVTYQPQHF

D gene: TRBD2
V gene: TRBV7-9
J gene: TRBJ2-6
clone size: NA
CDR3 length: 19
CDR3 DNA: TGTGCCAGCATCCCCCGACTAGCGGGAGAAGTAACTGGGGCCAACGTCCTGACTTTC
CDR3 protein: CASIPRLAGEVTGANVLTF

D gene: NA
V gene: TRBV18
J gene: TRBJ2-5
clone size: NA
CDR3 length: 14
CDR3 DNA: TGTGCCAGCTCACCGCGACAGGATCAAGAGACCCAGTACTTC
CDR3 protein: CASSPRQDQETQYF